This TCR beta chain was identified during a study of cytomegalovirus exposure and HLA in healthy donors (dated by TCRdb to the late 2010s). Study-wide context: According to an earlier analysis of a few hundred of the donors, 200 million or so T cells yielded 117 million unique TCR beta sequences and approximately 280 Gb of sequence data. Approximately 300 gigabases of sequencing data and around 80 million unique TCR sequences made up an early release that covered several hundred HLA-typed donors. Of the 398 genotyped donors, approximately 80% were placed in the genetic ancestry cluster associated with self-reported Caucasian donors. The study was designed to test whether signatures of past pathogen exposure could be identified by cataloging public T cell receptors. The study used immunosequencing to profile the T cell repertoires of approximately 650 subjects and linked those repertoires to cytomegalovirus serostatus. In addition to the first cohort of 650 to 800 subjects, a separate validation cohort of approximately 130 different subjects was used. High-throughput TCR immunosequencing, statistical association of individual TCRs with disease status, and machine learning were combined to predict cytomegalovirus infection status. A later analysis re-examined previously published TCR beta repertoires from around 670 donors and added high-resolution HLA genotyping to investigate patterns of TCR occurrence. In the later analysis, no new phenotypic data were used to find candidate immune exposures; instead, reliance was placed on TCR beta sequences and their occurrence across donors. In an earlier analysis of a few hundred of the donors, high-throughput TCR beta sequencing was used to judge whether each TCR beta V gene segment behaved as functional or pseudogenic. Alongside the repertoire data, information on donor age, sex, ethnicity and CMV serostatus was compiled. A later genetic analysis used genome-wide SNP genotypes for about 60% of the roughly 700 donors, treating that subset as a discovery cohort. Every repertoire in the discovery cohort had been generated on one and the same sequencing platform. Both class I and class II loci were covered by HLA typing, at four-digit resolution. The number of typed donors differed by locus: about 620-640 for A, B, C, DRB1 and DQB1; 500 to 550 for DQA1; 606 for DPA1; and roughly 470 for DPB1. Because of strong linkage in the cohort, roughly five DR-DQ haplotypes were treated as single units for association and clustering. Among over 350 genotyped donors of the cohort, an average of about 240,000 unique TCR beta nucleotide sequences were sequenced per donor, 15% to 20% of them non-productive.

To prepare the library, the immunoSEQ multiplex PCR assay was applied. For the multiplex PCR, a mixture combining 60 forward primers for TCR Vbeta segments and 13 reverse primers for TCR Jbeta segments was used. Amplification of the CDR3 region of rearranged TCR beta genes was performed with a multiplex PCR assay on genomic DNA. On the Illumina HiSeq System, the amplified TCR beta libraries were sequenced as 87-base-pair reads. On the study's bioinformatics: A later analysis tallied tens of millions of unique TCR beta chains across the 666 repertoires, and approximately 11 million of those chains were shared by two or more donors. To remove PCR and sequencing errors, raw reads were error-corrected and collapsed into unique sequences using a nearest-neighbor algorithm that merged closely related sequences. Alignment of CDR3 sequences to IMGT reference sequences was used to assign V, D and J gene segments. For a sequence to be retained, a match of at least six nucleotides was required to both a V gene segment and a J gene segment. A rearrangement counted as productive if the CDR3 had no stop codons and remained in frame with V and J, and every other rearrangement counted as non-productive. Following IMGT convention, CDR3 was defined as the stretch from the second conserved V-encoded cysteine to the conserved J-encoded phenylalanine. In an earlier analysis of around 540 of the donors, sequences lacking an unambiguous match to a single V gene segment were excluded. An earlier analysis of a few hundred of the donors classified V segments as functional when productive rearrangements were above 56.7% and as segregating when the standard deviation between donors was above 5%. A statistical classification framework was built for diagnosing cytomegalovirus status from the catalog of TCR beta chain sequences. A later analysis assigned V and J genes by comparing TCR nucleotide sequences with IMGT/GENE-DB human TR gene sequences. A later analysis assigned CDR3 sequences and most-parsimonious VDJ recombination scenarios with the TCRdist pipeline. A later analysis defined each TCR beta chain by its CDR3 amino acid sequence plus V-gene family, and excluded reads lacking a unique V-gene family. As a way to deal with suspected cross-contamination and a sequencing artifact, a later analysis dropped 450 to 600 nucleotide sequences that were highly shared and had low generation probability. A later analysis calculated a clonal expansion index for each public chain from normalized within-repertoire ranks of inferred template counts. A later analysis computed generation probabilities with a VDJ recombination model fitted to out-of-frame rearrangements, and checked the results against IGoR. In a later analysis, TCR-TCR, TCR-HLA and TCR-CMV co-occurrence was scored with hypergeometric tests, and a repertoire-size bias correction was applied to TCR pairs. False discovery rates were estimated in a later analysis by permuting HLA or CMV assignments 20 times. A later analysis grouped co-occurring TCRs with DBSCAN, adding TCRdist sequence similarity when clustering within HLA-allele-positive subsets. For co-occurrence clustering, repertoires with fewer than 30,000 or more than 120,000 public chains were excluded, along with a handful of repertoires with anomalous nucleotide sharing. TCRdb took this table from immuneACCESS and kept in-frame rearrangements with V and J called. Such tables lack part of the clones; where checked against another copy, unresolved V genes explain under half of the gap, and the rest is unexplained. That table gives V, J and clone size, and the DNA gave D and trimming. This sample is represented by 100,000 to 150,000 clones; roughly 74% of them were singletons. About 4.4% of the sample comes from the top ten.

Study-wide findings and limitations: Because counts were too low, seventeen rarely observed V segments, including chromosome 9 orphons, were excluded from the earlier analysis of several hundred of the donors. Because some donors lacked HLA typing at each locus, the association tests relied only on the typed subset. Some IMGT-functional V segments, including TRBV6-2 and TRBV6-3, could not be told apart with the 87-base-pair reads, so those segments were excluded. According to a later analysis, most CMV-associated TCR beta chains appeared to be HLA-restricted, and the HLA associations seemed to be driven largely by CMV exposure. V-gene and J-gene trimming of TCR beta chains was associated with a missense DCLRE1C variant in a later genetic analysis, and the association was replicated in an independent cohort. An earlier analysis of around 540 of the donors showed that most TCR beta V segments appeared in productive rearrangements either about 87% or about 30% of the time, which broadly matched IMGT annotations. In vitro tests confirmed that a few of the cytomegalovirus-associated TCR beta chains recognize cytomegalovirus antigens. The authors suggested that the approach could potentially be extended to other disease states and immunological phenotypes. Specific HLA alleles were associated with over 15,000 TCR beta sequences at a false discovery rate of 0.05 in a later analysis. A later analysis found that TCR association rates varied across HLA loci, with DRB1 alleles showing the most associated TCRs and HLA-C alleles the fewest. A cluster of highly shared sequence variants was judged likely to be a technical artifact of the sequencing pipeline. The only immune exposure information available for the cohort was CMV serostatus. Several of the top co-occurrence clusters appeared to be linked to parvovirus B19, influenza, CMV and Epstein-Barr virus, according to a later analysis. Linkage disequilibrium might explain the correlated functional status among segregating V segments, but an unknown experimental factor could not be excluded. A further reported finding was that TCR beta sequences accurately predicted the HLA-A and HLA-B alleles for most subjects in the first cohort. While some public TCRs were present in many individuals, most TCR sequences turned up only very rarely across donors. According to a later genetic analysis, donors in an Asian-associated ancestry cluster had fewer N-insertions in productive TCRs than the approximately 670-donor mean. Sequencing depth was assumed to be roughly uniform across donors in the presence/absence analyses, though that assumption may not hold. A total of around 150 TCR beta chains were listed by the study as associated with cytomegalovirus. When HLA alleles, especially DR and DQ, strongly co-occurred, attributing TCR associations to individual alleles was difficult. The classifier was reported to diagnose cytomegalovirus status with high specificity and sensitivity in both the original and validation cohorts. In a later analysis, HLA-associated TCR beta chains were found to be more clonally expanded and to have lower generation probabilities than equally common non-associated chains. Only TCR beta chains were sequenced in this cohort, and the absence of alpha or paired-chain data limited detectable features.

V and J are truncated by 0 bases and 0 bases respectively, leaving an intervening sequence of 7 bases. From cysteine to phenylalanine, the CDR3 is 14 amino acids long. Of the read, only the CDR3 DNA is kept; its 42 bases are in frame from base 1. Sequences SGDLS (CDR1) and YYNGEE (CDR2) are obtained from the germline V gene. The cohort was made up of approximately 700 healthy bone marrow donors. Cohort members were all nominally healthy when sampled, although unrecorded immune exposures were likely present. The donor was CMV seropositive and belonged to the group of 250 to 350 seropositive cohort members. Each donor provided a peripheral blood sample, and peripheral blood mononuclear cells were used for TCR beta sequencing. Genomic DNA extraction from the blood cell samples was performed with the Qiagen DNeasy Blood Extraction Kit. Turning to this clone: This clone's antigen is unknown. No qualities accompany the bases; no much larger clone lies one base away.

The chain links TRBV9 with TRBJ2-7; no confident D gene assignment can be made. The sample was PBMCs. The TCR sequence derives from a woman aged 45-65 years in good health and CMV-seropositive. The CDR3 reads CASSVALDSYEQYF. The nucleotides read TGTGCCAGCAGCGTAGCTCTAGACTCCTACGAGCAGTACTTC.